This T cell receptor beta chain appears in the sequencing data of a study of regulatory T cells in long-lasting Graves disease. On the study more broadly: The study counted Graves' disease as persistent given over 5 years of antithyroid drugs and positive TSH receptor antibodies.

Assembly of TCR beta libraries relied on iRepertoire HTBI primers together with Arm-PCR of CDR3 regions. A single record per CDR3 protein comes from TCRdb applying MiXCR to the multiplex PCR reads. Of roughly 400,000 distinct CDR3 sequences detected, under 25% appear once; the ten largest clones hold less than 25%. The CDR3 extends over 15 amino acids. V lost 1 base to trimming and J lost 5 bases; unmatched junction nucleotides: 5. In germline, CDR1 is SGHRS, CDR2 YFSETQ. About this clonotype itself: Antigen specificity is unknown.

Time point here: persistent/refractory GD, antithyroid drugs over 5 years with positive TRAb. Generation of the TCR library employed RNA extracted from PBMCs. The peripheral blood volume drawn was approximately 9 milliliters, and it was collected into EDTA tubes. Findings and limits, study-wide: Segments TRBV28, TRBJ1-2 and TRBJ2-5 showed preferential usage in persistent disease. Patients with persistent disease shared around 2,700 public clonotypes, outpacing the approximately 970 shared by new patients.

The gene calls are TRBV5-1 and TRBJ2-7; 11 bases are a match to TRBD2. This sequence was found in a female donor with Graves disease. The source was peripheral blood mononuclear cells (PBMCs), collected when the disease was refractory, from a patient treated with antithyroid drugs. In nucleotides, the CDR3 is TGCGCCAGCAGCTTGATCCTAGCGGGAGGCCACGAGCAGTACTTC. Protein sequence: CASSLILAGGHEQYF.